These T cell receptor beta chains were read from a single sample in a study of regulatory T cells in long-lasting Graves disease. TCRdb re-called the multiplex PCR reads with MiXCR, one entry per CDR3 protein. Here the sample spans 400,000 to 450,000 distinct CDR3 sequences, about 15% being singletons. A further study also used this sample, focusing on T cells in Graves' hyperthyroidism and ophthalmopathy.

Sequenced here: peripheral blood mononuclear cells (PBMCs), sampled at new diagnosis, from a patient treated with antithyroid drugs. Receptors were obtained from a woman in her twenties or thirties with Graves disease. The CDR3 runs from the conserved cysteine through the conserved F or W. The order of the fields is J gene, D gene, V gene, clone size, CDR3 DNA, CDR3 protein. D genes are given only for firm matches. Clone sizes are given selectively: once, few, many, or a class where the clone is expanded.

TRBJ1-5,-,TRBV19,-,TGTGCCAGTACCATGGGGTTTTTGGGTTCCAACAGACCCCAGCATTTT,CASTMGFLGSNRPQHF
TRBJ1-2,-,TRBV13,-,TGTGCCAGCAGCCCCAAGACAGTTAACTATGGCTACACCTTC,CASSPKTVNYGYTF
TRBJ2-7,TRBD1,TRBV27,many,TGTGCCAGCAGTCTGTACCCCGGGACAGAGTTTTGGGAGCAGTACTTC,CASSLYPGTEFWEQYF
TRBJ2-7,TRBD2,TRBV20-1,many,TGCAGTGCTAGAGATATGACTAGCGGAACTCCCTACGAGCAGTACTTC,CSARDMTSGTPYEQYF
TRBJ2-4,TRBD2,TRBV29-1,few,TGCAGCGTCGGGGACTACAAAAACATTCAGTACTTC,CSVGDYKNIQYF
TRBJ2-1,-,TRBV15,few,TGTGCCACCAGCAGTCGGAATGAGCAGTTCTTC,CATSSRNEQFF
TRBJ2-7,-,TRBV2,-,TGTGCCAGCAGGGGACAAGAAGTAAGTTTCGAGCAGTACTTC,CASRGQEVSFEQYF
TRBJ2-1,-,TRBV24-1,many,TGTGCCACCAGTGATTCCTACAGTTACAATGAGCAGTTCTTC,CATSDSYSYNEQFF
TRBJ1-1,-,TRBV5-1,-,TGCGCCAGCAGCTTGGGAGCGACAAGAGGAGGTTGGAACACTGAAGCTTTCTTT,CASSLGATRGGWNTEAFF
TRBJ1-2,-,TRBV6-6,many,TGTGCCAGCAGTTACTCGATCGATTATGGCTACACCTTC,CASSYSIDYGYTF
TRBJ2-5,TRBD1,TRBV12-3/TRBV12-4,many,TGTGCCAGCAGTTTTTGGGGGACAGACCAAGAGACCCAGTACTTC,CASSFWGTDQETQYF
TRBJ1-2,-,TRBV20-1,many,TGCAGTGCTAGATTGATGAAACCGGGAGCTAACTATGGCTACACCTTC,CSARLMKPGANYGYTF
TRBJ2-1,-,TRBV3-1,many,TGTGCCAGCAGCCCCGGGCTAACTGGATCCAATGAGCAGTTCTTC,CASSPGLTGSNEQFF
TRBJ2-7,-,TRBV29-1,-,TGCAGCGTCGCCCCCATCCTGGGGTCCCACGAGCAGTACTTC,CSVAPILGSHEQYF
TRBJ2-7,TRBD1,TRBV12-3/TRBV12-4,many,TGTGCCAGCAGTTTTGGGACAGGGGCCTCCTACGAGCAGTACTTC,CASSFGTGASYEQYF
TRBJ2-1,TRBD1,TRBV6-2/TRBV6-3,many,TGTGCCAGCAGTGAAGTCCTTTCGACAGGGAACAATGAGCAGTTCTTC,CASSEVLSTGNNEQFF
TRBJ2-3,-,TRBV12-3/TRBV12-4,many,TGTGCCAGCAGTTTACGGGGCGGACAAAGCACAGATACGCAGTATTTT,CASSLRGGQSTDTQYF
TRBJ1-3,-,TRBV12-3/TRBV12-4,many,TGTGCCAGCAGTTTCGTATACAGGATCTCTGGAAACACCATATATTTT,CASSFVYRISGNTIYF
TRBJ2-7,TRBD1,TRBV13,-,TGTGCCAGCAGCCGTCGGACAGGGGGAAACGAGCAGTACTTC,CASSRRTGGNEQYF
TRBJ2-7,TRBD1,TRBV2,-,TGTGCCAGCAGAAGCCCCTCGGGACAGCTCTACGAGCAGTACTTC,CASRSPSGQLYEQYF
TRBJ2-3,-,TRBV5-1,few,TGCGCCAGCAGCCGGAGATTCTTTGACAGGGAGGGACGGGACACAGATACGCAGTATTTT,CASSRRFFDREGRDTDTQYF
TRBJ2-7,TRBD2,TRBV28,few,TGTGCCAGCAGTTCCCCCGGGACTAGCGGGAGGGCAGCCTACGAGCAGTACTTC,CASSSPGTSGRAAYEQYF
TRBJ2-3,TRBD2,TRBV19,once,TGTGCCAGTAAGGCGACTAGCGGGGTACGCCAATCAGATACGCAGTATTTT,CASKATSGVRQSDTQYF
TRBJ2-7,-,TRBV5-1,-,TGCGCCAGCAGCTTGGGAGAAAACGAGCAGTACTTC,CASSLGENEQYF
TRBJ2-1,-,TRBV19,-,TGTGCCAGTAGACCGGGAGTCTCCTACAATGAGCAGTTCTTC,CASRPGVSYNEQFF
TRBJ1-4,-,TRBV5-1,-,TGCGCCAGCAGCTCAGAGGTCCGTAGGCCTAATGAAAAACTGTTTTTT,CASSSEVRRPNEKLFF
TRBJ2-3,TRBD2,TRBV7-3,many,TGTGCCAGCAGCTTAATGGCTAGCGGGACCGGCACAGATACGCAGTATTTT,CASSLMASGTGTDTQYF
TRBJ2-3,TRBD2,TRBV9,few,TGTGCCAGCAGCGTGGGGTCTAGCGGGAGCACAGATACGCAGTATTTT,CASSVGSSGSTDTQYF
TRBJ2-2,-,TRBV4-1,-,TGCGCCAGCAGCCAGCCGACAGTGGCCACCGGGGAGCTGTTTTTT,CASSQPTVATGELFF
TRBJ1-2,TRBD1,TRBV30,many,TGTGCCTGGAGGGGACAGGCTGTTAACTATGGCTACACCTTC,CAWRGQAVNYGYTF
TRBJ1-1,-,TRBV11-2,many,TGTGCCAGCAGCTTAGAAACCCCTGAAGCTTTCTTT,CASSLETPEAFF